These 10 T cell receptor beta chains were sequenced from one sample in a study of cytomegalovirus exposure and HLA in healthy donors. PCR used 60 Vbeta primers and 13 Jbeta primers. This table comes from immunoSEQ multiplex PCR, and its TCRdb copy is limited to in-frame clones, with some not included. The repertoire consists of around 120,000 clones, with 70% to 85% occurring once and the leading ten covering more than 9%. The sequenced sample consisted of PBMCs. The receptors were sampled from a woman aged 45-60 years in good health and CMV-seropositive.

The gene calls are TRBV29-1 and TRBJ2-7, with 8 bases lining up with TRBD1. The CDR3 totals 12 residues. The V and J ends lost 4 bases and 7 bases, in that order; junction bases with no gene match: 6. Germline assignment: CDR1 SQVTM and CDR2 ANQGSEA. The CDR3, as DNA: TGCAGCGTTGCGACAGGGGTGGGTGAGCAGTACTTC. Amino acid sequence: CSVATGVGEQYF.

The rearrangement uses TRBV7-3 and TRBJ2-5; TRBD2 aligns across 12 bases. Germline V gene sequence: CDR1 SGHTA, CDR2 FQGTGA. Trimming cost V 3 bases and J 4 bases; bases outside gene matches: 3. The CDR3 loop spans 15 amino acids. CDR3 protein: CASSLTSGRGETQYF. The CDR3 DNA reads TGTGCCAGCAGCTTGACTAGCGGGAGAGGAGAGACCCAGTACTTC.

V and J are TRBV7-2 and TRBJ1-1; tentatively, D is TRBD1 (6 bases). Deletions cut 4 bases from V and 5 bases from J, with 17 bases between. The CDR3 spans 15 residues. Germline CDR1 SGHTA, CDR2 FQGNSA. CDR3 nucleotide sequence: TGTGCCAGCAGCTATAGCAGGGGTTTAGGGACTGAAGCTTTCTTT. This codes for CASSYSRGLGTEAFF.

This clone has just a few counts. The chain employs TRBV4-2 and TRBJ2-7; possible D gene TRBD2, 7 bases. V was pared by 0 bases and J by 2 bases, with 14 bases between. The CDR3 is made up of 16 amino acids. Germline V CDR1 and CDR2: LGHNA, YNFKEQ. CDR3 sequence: CASSQDVGGGTYEQYF. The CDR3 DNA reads TGTGCCAGCAGCCAAGATGTAGGGGGGGGCACCTACGAGCAGTACTTC.

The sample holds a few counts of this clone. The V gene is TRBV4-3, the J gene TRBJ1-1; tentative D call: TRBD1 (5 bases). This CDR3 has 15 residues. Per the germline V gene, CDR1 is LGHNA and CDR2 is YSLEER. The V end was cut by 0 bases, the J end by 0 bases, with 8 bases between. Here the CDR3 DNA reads TGCGCCAGCAGCCAAGATGCAGGGATGAACACTGAAGCTTTCTTT. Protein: CASSQDAGMNTEAFF.

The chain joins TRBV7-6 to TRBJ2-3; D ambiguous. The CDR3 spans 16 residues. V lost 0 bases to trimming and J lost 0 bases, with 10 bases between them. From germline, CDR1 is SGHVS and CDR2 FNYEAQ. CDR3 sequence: CASSLAVLVSTDTQYF. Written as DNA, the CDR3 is TGTGCCAGCAGCTTAGCTGTTCTCGTTAGCACAGATACGCAGTATTTT. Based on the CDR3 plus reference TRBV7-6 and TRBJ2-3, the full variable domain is GAGVSQSPRYKVTKRGQDVALRCDPISGHVSLYWYRQALGQGPEFLTYFNYEAQQDKSGLPNDRFSAERPEGSISTLTIQRTEQRDSAMYRCASSLAVLVSTDTQYFGPGTRLTVL.

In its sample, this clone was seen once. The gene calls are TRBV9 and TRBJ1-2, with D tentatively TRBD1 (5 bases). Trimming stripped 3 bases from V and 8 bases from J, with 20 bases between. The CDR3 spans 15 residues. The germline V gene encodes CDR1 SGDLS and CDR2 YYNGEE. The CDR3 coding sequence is TGTGCCAGCAGCGCCACCGGTGGGGCCGAGAACGGCTACACCTTC. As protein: CASSATGGAENGYTF.

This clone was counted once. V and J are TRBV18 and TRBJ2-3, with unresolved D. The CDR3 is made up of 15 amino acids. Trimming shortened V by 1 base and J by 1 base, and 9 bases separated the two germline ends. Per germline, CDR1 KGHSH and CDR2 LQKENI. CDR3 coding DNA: TGTGCCAGCTCACCACAATTTAGAGGCACAGATACGCAGTATTTT. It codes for CASSPQFRGTDTQYF.

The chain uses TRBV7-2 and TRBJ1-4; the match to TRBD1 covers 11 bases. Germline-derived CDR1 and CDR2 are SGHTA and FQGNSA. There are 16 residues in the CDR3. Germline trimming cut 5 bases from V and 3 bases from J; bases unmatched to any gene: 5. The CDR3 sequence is CASSSGQGAPNEKLFF. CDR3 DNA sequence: TGTGCCAGCAGCAGCGGACAGGGGGCTCCTAATGAAAAACTGTTTTTT.

The chain's CDR3 is CASSERGTDTEAFF. CDR3 nucleotide sequence: TGTGCCAGCAGTGAACGTGGGACAGACACTGAAGCTTTCTTT. This sequence joins TRBV6-1 and TRBJ1-1; 7 bases align to TRBD1. Trimming took 2 bases from V and 3 from J; bases not matched to a gene: 3. CDR1 is MNHNS, CDR2 SASEGT, per germline. The CDR3 extends over 14 amino acids.